Each of the 25 T cell receptor beta chains below was sequenced from the same sample in a study of cytotoxic CD8 clonotypes in ibrutinib-treated CLL. Repertoires were generated with immunoSEQ multiplex PCR, while TCRdb's copy carries only in-frame clones and drops some. The table includes about 84,000 clones, about 86% detected once. The sequences come from PBMCs, collected before ibrutinib treatment. The receptor source for this set is a human donor with chronic lymphocytic leukemia.

The V and J genes are TRBV19 and TRBJ2-7, with 12 bases aligning to TRBD2. This CDR3 is 20 amino acids long. J gave up 3 bases and V 3 bases, and 18 bases lay outside the gene matches. Germline-derived CDR1 and CDR2 are LNHDA and SQIVND (reference sequence). DNA for the CDR3: TGTGCCAGTAGTATCGGGTCTAGCGGGAGGGCCCCAGCAGAGATCTACGAGCAGTACTTC. Amino acid sequence: CASSIGSSGRAPAEIYEQYF. Supplemented by reference TRBV19 and TRBJ2-7, the full variable domain reads DGGITQSPKYLFRKEGQNVTLSCEQNLNHDAMYWYRQDPGQGLRLIYYSQIVNDFQKGDIAEGYSVSREKKESFPLTVTSAQKNPTAFYLCASSIGSSGRAPAEIYEQYFGPGTRLTVT.

This chain links TRBV11-2 with TRBJ2-7; unclear D gene. V was shortened by 6 bases and J by 3 bases, with 3 bases between the two germline ends. There are 10 residues in the CDR3. Germline V gene sequence: CDR1 SGHAT, CDR2 FQNNGV. This CDR3 is CASRNYEQYF. The CDR3 region has the DNA TGTGCCAGCAGGAACTACGAGCAGTACTTC.

J is TRBJ2-1 and V is TRBV10-2; no definite D call. From germline, CDR1 is WSHSY and CDR2 SAAADI. This CDR3 has 15 amino acids. Trimming left V 7 bases short and J 3 bases short, with 16 bases between. CDR3 in amino acids: CASIGVAMGYNEQFF. The CDR3 bases are TGCGCCAGCATCGGCGTGGCTATGGGCTACAATGAGCAGTTCTTC.

V usage is TRBV6-5 and J usage is TRBJ2-2; 9 positions agree with TRBD1. CDR1 is MNHEY, CDR2 SVGAGI, per germline. With V trimmed by 3 bases and J by 4 bases, 6 bases remained unmatched. The CDR3 extends over 16 amino acids. The CDR3 protein is CASSYTGGKVTGELFF. The CDR3 DNA sequence: TGTGCCAGCAGTTATACAGGGGGCAAAGTCACCGGGGAGCTGTTTTTT.

The rearrangement links TRBV2 to TRBJ2-3, with 10 positions matching TRBD2. Losses at the gene ends were 2 bases for V and 5 bases for J; bases not matched to a gene: 4. Germline values: CDR1 SNHLY, CDR2 FYNNEI. The CDR3 is 15 residues long. The CDR3 protein is CASSELAGDLDTQYF. Here the CDR3 DNA reads TGTGCCAGCAGTGAACTAGCGGGAGATTTAGATACGCAGTATTTT.

The chain employs TRBV9 and TRBJ2-1; TRBD2 matches 10 bases. The V and J ends lost 4 bases and 3 bases, in that order; junction bases with no gene match: 4. The CDR3 is 15 residues long. The germline CDR1 and CDR2 sequences are SGDLS and YYNGEE. In DNA, the CDR3 is TGTGCCAGCAGCACTAGCGGGAATTACTACAATGAGCAGTTCTTC. This gives the protein CASSTSGNYYNEQFF.

The table lists this clone with a few counts. Sequence at one end of the junction differs from germline and may be a read error. CDR3 protein: CAIRGTGDQETQYF. CDR3 bases: TGTGCCATCAGAGGGACAGGGGACCAGGAGACCCAGTACTTC. The gene calls are TRBV10-3 and TRBJ2-5; TRBD1 matches 10 bases. The germline V gene encodes CDR1 ENHRY and CDR2 SYGVKD. The CDR3 sequence is 14 residues long.

This rearrangement joins TRBV29-1 to TRBJ2-7, with 12 bases aligning to TRBD2. The CDR3 length is 12 residues. Germline values: CDR1 SQVTM, CDR2 ANQGSEA. The trim removed 7 bases at V and 7 bases at J, leaving 5 bases unmatched. The DNA of the CDR3 is TGCAGCGGACTAGCGGGAGTGGAGGAGCAGTACTTC. Its translation: CSGLAGVEEQYF.

CDR3 coding DNA: TGTGCCAGCAGTGAATACAGGACTAGCGTAACAGATACGCAGTATTTT. It codes for CASSEYRTSVTDTQYF. This rearrangement joins TRBV25-1 to TRBJ2-3; TRBD2 aligns across 9 bases. CDR3 length: 16 amino acids. CDR1 is MGHDK, CDR2 SYGVNS, per germline. The V gene end was trimmed by 0 bases and the J gene end by 3 bases; junction bases not matched to a gene: 4.

The V gene is TRBV9, the J gene TRBJ2-7; perhaps TRBD1 as D (6 bases). Germline V CDR1 and CDR2: SGDLS, YYNGEE. The CDR3 spans 13 residues. Trimming cost V 4 bases and J 1 base, with 9 bases left between them. The CDR3 protein is CASSPRGSYEQYF. In nucleotides, the CDR3 is TGTGCCAGCAGCCCAAGGGGGTCCTACGAGCAGTACTTC.

There are many counts of this clone. The chain links TRBV27 to TRBJ2-2; 9 positions agree with TRBD1. The CDR3 loop spans 17 amino acids. The V segment lost 5 bases and the J segment 4 bases; nucleotides outside the gene matches: 11. Germline V CDR1 and CDR2: MNHEY, SMNVEV (reference sequence). For the CDR3, the DNA is TGTGCCAGCAGTCCCCCCCCCGGACAGGGGTGCACCGGGGAGCTGTTTTTT. Amino acids: CASSPPPGQGCTGELFF.

This chain joins TRBV4-2 and TRBJ2-1; TRBD2 aligns across 8 bases. The length of the CDR3 is 17 residues. With 0 bases clipped from V and 7 bases from J, the junction kept 11 bases outside the gene matches. Germline-derived CDR1 and CDR2 are LGHNA and YNFKEQ. CDR3 loop: CASSQDPRTSPTNEQFF. CDR3 bases: TGTGCCAGCAGCCAAGATCCTAGGACTAGCCCGACAAATGAGCAGTTCTTC.

The chain carries TRBV19 and TRBJ2-1, with TRBD2 matching over 15 bases. The V and J ends lost 4 bases and 5 bases, in that order; junction bases with no gene match: 9. The CDR3 is 18 amino acids. Germline CDR1 reads LNHDA; CDR2 reads SQIVND (reference sequence). CDR3 sequence: CASSTRTSGRARDNEQFF. Here the CDR3 DNA reads TGTGCCAGTAGTACCCGGACTAGCGGGAGGGCCAGGGACAATGAGCAGTTCTTC. Looking up the rest from reference TRBV19 and TRBJ2-1 gives the full variable domain: DGGITQSPKYLFRKEGQNVTLSCEQNLNHDAMYWYRQDPGQGLRLIYYSQIVNDFQKGDIAEGYSVSREKKESFPLTVTSAQKNPTAFYLCASSTRTSGRARDNEQFFGPGTRLTVL.

The chain combines TRBV6-1 with TRBJ2-1, with D unresolved. Trimming left V 2 bases short and J 9 bases short, with 11 bases between. The length of the CDR3 is 13 residues. Germline CDR1 MNHNS, CDR2 SASEGT. The CDR3 bases are TGTGCCAGCAGTGAATTCCTTATTATTGAGCAGTTCTTC. Amino acid sequence: CASSEFLIIEQFF.

The CDR3, as DNA: TGTGCCACCAGCGGAAGGACAGGGTATGAAAAACTGTTTTTT. It translates to CATSGRTGYEKLFF. This chain joins TRBV15 and TRBJ1-4; TRBD1 agrees at 8 bases. The junction had 5 bases not matched to a gene; V was cut back by 5 bases and J by 6 bases. There are 14 residues in the CDR3. Germline V CDR1 and CDR2: LNHNV, YYDKDF (reference sequence).

This chain connects TRBV4-1 to TRBJ1-4; a weak D match, TRBD1 (5 bases). The CDR3 is made up of 15 amino acids. The germline V gene has CDR1 MGHRA and CDR2 YSYEKL. V was clipped by 2 bases and J by 8 bases, with 15 bases between them. CDR3 protein: CASSQTDSGGEKLFF. The CDR3 DNA sequence: TGCGCCAGCAGCCAAACGGACTCGGGGGGGGAAAAACTGTTTTTT.

The chain uses TRBV5-1 and TRBJ1-1, with D tentatively TRBD1 (5 bases). The CDR3 is 15 amino acids. Germline lookup yields CDR1 SGHRS and CDR2 YFSETQ. The germline V and J ends were trimmed by 5 bases and 0 bases, with 14 bases remaining between them. The CDR3: CASRPGLDMNTEAFF. The CDR3 nucleotides are TGCGCCAGCAGACCTGGGTTGGACATGAACACTGAAGCTTTCTTT. Drawing the rest from reference TRBV5-1 and TRBJ1-1, the complete variable domain is KAGVTQTPRYLIKTRGQQVTLSCSPISGHRSVSWYQQTPGQGLQFLFEYFSETQRNKGNFPGRFSGRQFSNSRSEMNVSTLELGDSALYLCASRPGLDMNTEAFFGQGTRLTVV.

CDR3 region: CASSFSGGSLAGANVLTF. The DNA for the CDR3 is TGTGCCAGCAGCTTCTCGGGAGGCTCTCTCGCTGGGGCCAACGTCCTGACTTTC. The V gene is TRBV5-4, the J gene TRBJ2-6; TRBD2 aligns across 7 bases. The germline gives CDR1 SGHNT, CDR2 YYREEE (reference sequence). Trimming took 2 bases from V and 2 from J; bases not matched to a gene: 10. This CDR3 comprises 18 residues.

CDR3 residues: CASSLRGYEQYF. The CDR3 nucleotides are TGTGCCAGCAGCCTGCGGGGATACGAGCAGTACTTC. V gene TRBV11-3 combines with J gene TRBJ2-7; TRBD2 might be the D (6 bases). In germline, CDR1 is SGHNT, CDR2 YENEEA. Trimming removed 5 bases from V and 4 bases from J, with 9 bases in between. The CDR3 runs 12 residues.

The chain recombines TRBV6-5 with TRBJ2-7; maybe TRBD2 (6 bases). The V end lost 11 bases, the J end lost 4 bases, and 15 bases lay between the germline ends. CDR1 and CDR2 (germline): MNHEY, SVGAGI. The CDR3 has 12 residues. DNA of the CDR3: TGTGCCGTCGGCGGGGTTCGGTACGAGCAGTACTTC. Residues: CAVGGVRYEQYF.

The chain joins TRBV19 to TRBJ2-3, with TRBD2 identical over 12 bases. Germline V gene lookup returns CDR1 LNHDA and CDR2 SQIVND (reference sequence). This CDR3 is built from 15 residues. Trimming cost V 4 bases and J 4 bases; bases outside gene matches: 3. The CDR3 is CASSTSGRAPDTQYF. CDR3 coding DNA: TGTGCCAGTAGTACTAGCGGGAGGGCCCCAGATACGCAGTATTTT.

This clone has only one observation. This sequence joins TRBV5-6 and TRBJ1-2; the D gene is possibly TRBD1 (6 bases). The CDR3 has 16 amino acids. The V gene's germline CDR1 is SGHDT and CDR2 YYEEEE. Trimming stripped 4 bases from V and 4 bases from J, with 20 bases between. The CDR3 nucleotides read TGTGCCAGCAGCCCCACGGGGGGCGGCCGGGCCTATGGCTACACCTTC. Protein sequence: CASSPTGGGRAYGYTF.

The chain employs TRBV7-9 and TRBJ2-1, with TRBD1 as a possible D gene (5 bases). CDR1 is SEHNR and CDR2 is FQNEAQ in the germline V gene (reference sequence). The CDR3 is made up of 16 amino acids. Trimming took 2 bases from V and 9 from J, leaving 20 bases between them. CDR3 loop: CASSLQGAEIFGEQFF. CDR3 coding DNA: TGTGCCAGCAGCTTACAAGGGGCGGAAATCTTCGGTGAGCAGTTCTTC.

V and J are TRBV6-5 and TRBJ2-3; D is uncertain. V lost 5 bases, J lost 1 base, and 10 bases lay in between. The CDR3 contains 14 residues. Germline V gene data show CDR1 as MNHEY and CDR2 as SVGAGI. The CDR3 loop reads CASSLGWGTDTQYF. The CDR3 DNA reads TGTGCCAGCAGTCTGGGGTGGGGCACAGATACGCAGTATTTT.

V usage is TRBV5-1 and J usage is TRBJ2-1, with D possibly TRBD1 on 6 matching bases. This CDR3 has 15 amino acids. Per the germline V gene, CDR1 is SGHRS and CDR2 is YFSETQ. Trimming cost V 2 bases and J 8 bases, with 17 bases left between them. CDR3 in amino acids: CASSFVPGTPDEQFF. Written as DNA, the CDR3 is TGCGCCAGCAGCTTTGTCCCCGGGACACCCGATGAGCAGTTCTTC. The full variable domain, rest sourced from reference TRBV5-1 and TRBJ2-1, is KAGVTQTPRYLIKTRGQQVTLSCSPISGHRSVSWYQQTPGQGLQFLFEYFSETQRNKGNFPGRFSGRQFSNSRSEMNVSTLELGDSALYLCASSFVPGTPDEQFFGPGTRLTVL.